These T cell receptor beta chains were read from a single sample in a study of cytomegalovirus exposure and HLA in healthy donors. The data were produced by immunoSEQ multiplex PCR, yet TCRdb's version contains in-frame clones alone and is incomplete. The profile shows 150,000 to 200,000 clones, around four fifths of them singletons. Sequencing was carried out using PBMCs. The receptors originated from a man in his fifties or sixties in good health and CMV-seropositive. Both conserved end residues are part of each CDR3. The D gene is left open where the match is weak. The size field is filled for only some rows; it gives once, few, many or a size class.

. | . | TRBJ2-7 | TRBV5-1 | TGCGCCAGCAGCTCTCCAGGGACTGGGTCCTACGAGCAGTACTTC | CASSSPGTGSYEQYF
. | TRBD2 | TRBJ2-5 | TRBV7-2 | TGTGCCAGCAGCTTAGTGTCCGGGACTAGCGGGGGGGCGGGCGAGACCCAGTACTTC | CASSLVSGTSGGAGETQYF
few | . | TRBJ2-7 | TRBV5-4 | TGTGCCAGCAGCTTGAAGTTAGGAGCTAGCCTCGACCCCCTCTCCTACGAGCAGTACTTC | CASSLKLGASLDPLSYEQYF
. | TRBD1 | TRBJ2-1 | TRBV6-1 | TGTGCCAGCAACACGGACAGGGGTTCCTACAATGAGCAGTTCTTC | CASNTDRGSYNEQFF
. | TRBD1 | TRBJ1-2 | TRBV7-2 | TGTGCCAGCAGCCGAGGGGGGACAGGGGACACTACTTTGGGCTACACCTTC | CASSRGGTGDTTLGYTF
. | . | TRBJ1-2 | TRBV6-5 | TGTGCCAGCAGACCTACTGGGGGAACAGGGATAGGCTACACCTTC | CASRPTGGTGIGYTF
once | . | TRBJ2-5 | TRBV30 | TGTGCCTGGACCCCCTCGGTGGAGGAGACCCAGTACTTC | CAWTPSVEETQYF
. | . | TRBJ2-2 | TRBV7-3 | TGTGCCAGCAGAATGGGGGGTGGTACCGGGGAGCTGTTTTTT | CASRMGGGTGELFF
. | . | TRBJ1-2 | TRBV28 | TGTGCCAGCAGTTCCCGAGGCGATGGCTACACCTTC | CASSSRGDGYTF
. | TRBD1 | TRBJ2-1 | TRBV7-2 | TGTGCCAGCAGCTCGGGACAGGGGATGTACAATGAGCAGTTCTTC | CASSSGQGMYNEQFF
once | TRBD1 | TRBJ1-3 | TRBV30 | TGTGCCTGGAGTGTCGTGGACAGGGGAACCTCTGGAAACACCATATATTTT | CAWSVVDRGTSGNTIYF
. | . | TRBJ2-5 | TRBV6-6 | TGTGCCAGCAGGCGGGGAGAGACCCAGTACTTC | CASRRGETQYF
once | . | TRBJ2-7 | TRBV7-9 | TGTGCCAGCAGCCGAGCAACGGGATACGAGCAGTACTTC | CASSRATGYEQYF
. | TRBD2 | TRBJ2-3 | TRBV2 | TGTGCCAGCAGTGAAAGTCTAGCGGGGGTATATACGCAGTATTTT | CASSESLAGVYTQYF
. | TRBD2 | TRBJ2-5 | TRBV11-2 | TGTGCCAGCAGCCTTCTAGGAGCGGGGTGGAACCAAGAGACCCAGTACTTC | CASSLLGAGWNQETQYF
few | TRBD1 | TRBJ1-1 | TRBV9 | TGTGCCAGCAGCGTAGGACAGGGCAACACTGAAGCTTTCTTT | CASSVGQGNTEAFF
. | . | TRBJ2-2 | TRBV7-8 | TGTGCCAGCAGCATGACAGACAACACCGGGGAGCTGTTTTTT | CASSMTDNTGELFF
once | . | TRBJ2-7 | TRBV7-2 | TGTGCCAGCAGCTTAAGTTCGGGAACCTACGAGCAGTACTTC | CASSLSSGTYEQYF
. | . | TRBJ1-6 | TRBV19 | TGTGCCAGTAGTATAGAAAAGAGCTATAATTCACCCCTCCACTTT | CASSIEKSYNSPLHF
. | . | TRBJ2-7 | TRBV21-1 | TGTGCCAGCAGCAACCGGACTAGCAACTACGAGCAGTACTTC | CASSNRTSNYEQYF
. | . | TRBJ2-7 | TRBV4-1 | TGCGCCAGCAGCCAAGTGGGCAGGGGAGGGGAGCAGTACTTC | CASSQVGRGGEQYF
. | TRBD1 | TRBJ2-7 | TRBV6-1 | TGTGCCAGCAGTGAGAATACAGGGGAGACATGGGCATACGAGCAGTACTTC | CASSENTGETWAYEQYF
. | TRBD2 | TRBJ2-1 | TRBV29-1 | TGCAGCGTTGACGGACTAGCGGGAATCAATGAGCAGTTCTTC | CSVDGLAGINEQFF
few | TRBD2 | TRBJ2-3 | TRBV4-1 | TGCGCCAGCAGCCTTAGCGGGAGTGGCACAGATACGCAGTATTTT | CASSLSGSGTDTQYF
. | TRBD2 | TRBJ2-2 | TRBV19 | TGTGCCAGTAGTATTCCTAGCGGTGTTACCGGGGAGCTGTTTTTT | CASSIPSGVTGELFF
. | . | TRBJ1-2 | TRBV11-2 | TGTGCCAGCAGCCGAGGACAGAACTCTTATGGCTACACCTTC | CASSRGQNSYGYTF
. | . | TRBJ2-7 | TRBV5-1 | TGCGCCAGCAGCTCCGAAGGGGGTAGCTACGAGCAGTACTTC | CASSSEGGSYEQYF
. | . | TRBJ2-5 | TRBV6-6 | TGTGCCAGCAGTCTCAGGGAAGAGACCCAGTACTTC | CASSLREETQYF
. | . | TRBJ1-2 | TRBV10-3 | TGTGCCATCAGGGGGTCGACAGGCTCTGGCTACACCTTC | CAIRGSTGSGYTF
few | TRBD2 | TRBJ2-7 | TRBV15 | TGTGCCACCAGCAGAGGAGAGGCGGGAGGGAGCTCCTACGAGCAGTACTTC | CATSRGEAGGSSYEQYF
few | TRBD2 | TRBJ2-3 | TRBV4-1 | TGCGCCAGCAGCCAATCCGGGACTAGCGGAGATACGCAGTATTTT | CASSQSGTSGDTQYF
. | TRBD2 | TRBJ2-5 | TRBV4-2 | TGTGCCAGCAGCCAAGATTTAGCGGGGGGGGTAGAGACCCAGTACTTC | CASSQDLAGGVETQYF
. | . | TRBJ2-2 | TRBV9 | TGTGCCAACGTCCCCCGGGACTTTAACACCGGGGAGCTGTTTTTT | CANVPRDFNTGELFF
. | . | TRBJ2-1 | TRBV11-3 | TGTGCCAGCAGCTTAGACTACCGATATGAGCAGTTCTTC | CASSLDYRYEQFF
. | . | TRBJ2-4 | TRBV7-9 | TGTGCCAGCAGCTTACCAGGGTTCGACAAAAACATTCAGTACTTC | CASSLPGFDKNIQYF
. | . | TRBJ2-3 | TRBV7-3 | TGTGCCAGCAGCTTAACGAATATGAGGGATACGCAGTATTTT | CASSLTNMRDTQYF
. | TRBD1 | TRBJ2-1 | TRBV5-1 | TGCGCCAGCAGCTTGATCGACAGGGACGCCAATGAGCAGTTCTTC | CASSLIDRDANEQFF
. | . | TRBJ2-3 | TRBV15 | TGTGCCACCAGCAGAGTACGGGACAAAAGGGAAGATACGCAGTATTTT | CATSRVRDKREDTQYF
. | . | TRBJ2-1 | TRBV28 | TGTGCCAGCAGCTCCCCCCAACCGGGATCCTACAATGAGCAGTTCTTC | CASSSPQPGSYNEQFF
. | TRBD1 | TRBJ2-7 | TRBV29-1 | TGCAGCGTTGAAGTGCTCGGGACAGGGGACGAGCAGTACTTC | CSVEVLGTGDEQYF
. | TRBD1 | TRBJ1-3 | TRBV6-5 | TGTGCCAGCAGTCCCTCACAGGGGGCTGGAAACACCATATATTTT | CASSPSQGAGNTIYF
. | TRBD1 | TRBJ2-2 | TRBV28 | TGTGCCAGCAGTTCTACAGGGGGGACCGGGGAGCTGTTTTTT | CASSSTGGTGELFF
. | . | TRBJ2-7 | TRBV7-9 | TGTGCCAGCAGCTCCTCCCGGGATCCTGACGAGCAGTACTTC | CASSSSRDPDEQYF
. | TRBD2 | TRBJ2-1 | TRBV6-5 | TGTGCCAGCAGTTACCCCGGGAGGGCCAATGAGCAGTTCTTC | CASSYPGRANEQFF
. | TRBD1 | TRBJ2-7 | TRBV10-3 | TGTGCCATCAGTCCCGGGACAGGAAACTACGAGCAGTACTTC | CAISPGTGNYEQYF
few | TRBD2 | TRBJ2-2 | TRBV4-2 | TGTGCCAGCAGCCAAGATTTAGCGGGGGGTCTAAAAAGCGGGGAGCTGTTTTTT | CASSQDLAGGLKSGELFF
once | TRBD1 | TRBJ1-4 | TRBV5-6 | TGTGCCAGCAGCTTGGGAGGGACAGGGATTGAGGAAACTAATGAAAAACTGTTTTTT | CASSLGGTGIEETNEKLFF
. | TRBD2 | TRBJ2-2 | TRBV4-1 | TGCGCCAGCAGCCTAGGACTAGCGGTCGGGGAGCTGTTTTTT | CASSLGLAVGELFF
few | TRBD2 | TRBJ2-2 | TRBV28 | TGTGCCAGCAGTACCTCTAGCGGGAACACCGGGGAGCTGTTTTTT | CASSTSSGNTGELFF
. | TRBD1 | TRBJ1-2 | TRBV27 | TGTGCCAGCAGTTCCGAAACAGGGGGATTAAACTATGGCTACACCTTC | CASSSETGGLNYGYTF
once | . | TRBJ2-7 | TRBV10-1 | TGCGCCAGCAGTGAAGGGGTGGGGTACGAGCAGTACTTC | CASSEGVGYEQYF
. | . | TRBJ1-1 | TRBV5-1 | TGCGCCAGCAGCCTGGGACGGGAGAACACTGAAGCTTTCTTT | CASSLGRENTEAFF
. | . | TRBJ2-5 | TRBV11-2 | TGTGCCAGCAGCTTAGGGGCTCGGGAGACCCAGTACTTC | CASSLGARETQYF
. | . | TRBJ2-3 | TRBV30 | TGTGCCTGGAGCGGGTGGACAGATACGCAGTATTTT | CAWSGWTDTQYF
few | . | TRBJ1-3 | TRBV18 | TGTGCCAGCTCCCCGCAGGCCCCTGTTAACACCATATATTTT | CASSPQAPVNTIYF
. | TRBD1 | TRBJ1-5 | TRBV29-1 | TGCAGCGCCGGGACAGGGCCCAATCAGCCCCAGCATTTT | CSAGTGPNQPQHF
. | TRBD2 | TRBJ2-7 | TRBV4-1 | TGCGCCAGCAGCCTTGCGGGGGGGACCTACGAGCAGTACTTC | CASSLAGGTYEQYF
. | TRBD1 | TRBJ1-1 | TRBV14 | TGTGCCAGCACGTATGTTGGGACAGACACTGAAGCTTTCTTT | CASTYVGTDTEAFF